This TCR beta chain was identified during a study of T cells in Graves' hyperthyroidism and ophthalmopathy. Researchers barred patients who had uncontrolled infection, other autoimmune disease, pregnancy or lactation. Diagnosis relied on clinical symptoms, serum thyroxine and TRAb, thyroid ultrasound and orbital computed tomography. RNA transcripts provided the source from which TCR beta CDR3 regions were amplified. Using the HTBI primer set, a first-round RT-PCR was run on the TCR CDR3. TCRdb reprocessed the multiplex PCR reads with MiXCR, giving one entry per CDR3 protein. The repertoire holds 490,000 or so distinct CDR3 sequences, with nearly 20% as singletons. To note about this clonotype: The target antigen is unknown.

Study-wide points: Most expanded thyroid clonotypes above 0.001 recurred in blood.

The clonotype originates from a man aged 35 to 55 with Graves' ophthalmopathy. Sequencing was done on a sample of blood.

The CDR3 region is CASRSGDPRWEQFF. The CDR3 coding sequence is TGCGCCAGCAGATCTGGGGACCCCCGCTGGGAGCAGTTCTTC. The V and J genes are TRBV5-1 and TRBJ2-1; D tentatively fits TRBD1 or TRBD2 (5 bases each). There are 14 residues in the CDR3. The germline V gene has CDR1 SGHRS and CDR2 YFSETQ. V lost 5 bases and J lost 10, with 19 bases in between.